This record looks at one TCR beta chain sequence and its context. This clone appeared a single time. Its antigen remains unidentified. It has no much larger one-base neighbor in the sample; base qualities were not kept. From the cysteine through the phenylalanine, the CDR3 covers 14 amino acids. Only the CDR3 region is kept as DNA, spanning 42 bases read in frame from base 1. V and J are truncated by 7 bases and 0 bases respectively, leaving an intervening sequence of 11 bases. Via the germline V gene (reference sequence), CDR1 is MNHNY and CDR2 SVGAGI. This sample was included in a study of PD-1 blockade in classical Hodgkin lymphoma (TCRdb year 2020). About the investigation overall: Nivolumab dosing was 3 mg/kg intravenously every 2 weeks, continuing until either disease progression or unacceptable toxicity. The study used TCR beta sequencing and CyTOF to define a peripheral blood immune signature of response to PD-1 blockade in classical Hodgkin lymphoma.

Genomic DNA was extracted with the Qiagen DNeasy kit from unsorted PBMCs and from negatively selected CD4+ and CD8+ fractions. TCR beta CDR3 regions were amplified by immunoSEQ multiplex PCR using primers annealing to V and J segments. A synthetic immune receptor repertoire was used to minimize amplification bias, and any remaining bias was removed computationally after sequencing. The authors processed their data as follows. Custom Python scripts were used to quantify repertoire diversity as the Shannon entropy index. Unsorted, CD4+ and CD8+ repertoires were analyzed separately, except for combined analyses in which CD4+ and CD8+ sequences were merged in silico. Clonal expansion was defined as a frequency increase of at least 2-fold after treatment compared with C1D1, and clones undetected at baseline were assigned a pseudocount of 0.5. Singleton clones were defined as clones with 0 or 1 copy at C1D1, and non-singleton clones were defined as clones with 2 or more copies. Clones expanded in unsorted samples were assigned a CD4+, CD8+ or unknown annotation through matching of protein sequences in sorted samples from the same patient. Wilcoxon tests were applied to paired samples to test diversity changes from C1D1 to C4D1. TCRdb took this table from immuneACCESS and kept in-frame rearrangements with V and J called. Such tables lack part of the clones; where checked against another copy, unresolved V genes explain under half of the gap, and the rest is unexplained. V and J calls and clone size follow that table, whereas D and trimming were derived from the DNA. The sample table contains more than 40,000 clones; only one count was recorded for 55% to 70% of them. Clones ranked in the top ten supply about 2.6% of the sample.

The time point label of this sample denotes: cycle 4 day 1 (C4D1), after six to seven weeks of nivolumab. All trial patients had relapsed after autologous stem cell transplantation, with cohorts A, B and C differing in prior brentuximab vedotin exposure. The trial cohort was composed of about 58 patients with relapsed/refractory classical Hodgkin lymphoma, for whom complete response, partial response or progressive disease was recorded as best overall response. Single-agent nivolumab was administered to trial patients in the multi-cohort phase II CheckMate 205 trial. An independent review committee assessed best overall response using the 2007 International Working Group response criteria. Trial PBMCs were collected just before the start of nivolumab (C1D1) and during therapy at cycle 2 day 1 and cycle 4 day 1. After peripheral blood was drawn into 8 mL Vacutainer Cell Preparation Tubes, PBMCs were isolated by centrifugation and then cryopreserved.

General conclusions and limits of the study: Baseline diversity similar to that of newly diagnosed patients was observed in trial patients achieving complete response, whereas significantly lower diversity was observed in partial responders and progressors. Only a single clinical trial cohort was studied, and what caused the repertoire differences, possibly disease activity or prior therapy, remained undefined. A significant rise by C4D1 was seen in CD4+ but not CD8+ TCR diversity (p=0.0027 vs p=0.16), with the rise being most apparent in complete responders (p=0.02). Baseline TCR diversity was reported as lower in newly diagnosed patients than in healthy donors, and lower still in relapsed/refractory patients. Patients starting nivolumab less than 1 year after ASCT had lower diversity and were excluded from later analyses to avoid confounding by immune reconstitution.

The rearrangement combines TRBV6-6 with TRBJ2-3; TRBD2 is a possible D gene, resting on 5 matching bases. This TCR was sampled from a human donor with classical Hodgkin lymphoma. The source was peripheral blood mononuclear cells (PBMCs), collected before the fourth cycle of nivolumab. For the CDR3, the sequence is CASTPGSSTDTQYF. The DNA is as follows: TGTGCCAGCACCCCGGGGAGCAGCACAGATACGCAGTATTTT.